What follows describes a single T cell receptor beta chain. This sample was included in a study of patients and donors after allogeneic stem cell transplantation. MiXCR, applied by TCRdb to the RT-PCR reads, yields one record per CDR3 protein. The sample yields more than 150,000 distinct CDR3 sequences, approximately 41% seen once. The germline V gene has CDR1 KGHSH and CDR2 LQKENI. This CDR3 comprises 14 residues. V was clipped by 2 bases and J by 4 bases; unmatched bases: 2. The clonotype originates from a human donor who was either an allogeneic HSCT recipient or a stem cell or donor lymphocyte infusion donor (not recorded which). It is not recorded whose cells these are; they may come from a transplant donor. The material sequenced was blood, either unsorted or a sorted T cell fraction (not recorded which). The genes are TRBV18 and TRBJ1-1; TRBD1 matches at 9 bases. The CDR3 region has the DNA TGTGCCAGCTCACCAGGGACAGGGCTCACTGAAGCTTTCTTT. Translating gives CASSPGTGLTEAFF. Using reference TRBV18 and TRBJ1-1 for the parts outside the CDR3, the full variable domain is NAGVMQNPRHLVRRRGQEARLRCSPMKGHSHVYWYRQLPEEGLKFMVYLQKENIIDESGMPKERFSAEFPKEGPSILRIQQVVRGDSAAYFCASSPGTGLTEAFFGQGTRLTVV.